A single sample gave rise to the 25 T cell receptor beta chains below, sequenced in a study of beta chain features in type 1 diabetes. Whole-study findings and limits: The study found moderately but significantly shorter TCRB CDR3s in all four CD4+ subsets of Type 1 diabetes patients.

cDNA synthesis used the whole RNA isolate, giving expressed TCRB sequences. The repertoire was sequenced with immunoSEQ multiplex PCR; TCRdb's copy has only in-frame clones and lacks some. The sample carries roughly 330,000 clones, roughly 14% recorded once. No antigens are known for them. The sequenced material came from naive CD4+ T cells from blood. Receptor source: a woman under 30 with type 1 diabetes.

This clone has only a few counts. The chain couples TRBV29-1 to TRBJ1-3, with D unclear. V dropped 6 bases and J dropped 0 bases, with 9 bases sitting between them. CDR3 length: 13 amino acids. Per the germline V gene, CDR1 is SQVTM and CDR2 is ANQGSEA. CDR3: CSVQTYSGNTIYF. The CDR3 nucleotides read TGCAGCGTCCAGACATACTCTGGAAACACCATATATTTT.

The V and J genes are TRBV19 and TRBJ1-1; D may be TRBD1 (5 bases). The V end lost 4 bases, the J end lost 4 bases, and 7 bases lay between the germline ends. Germline loops: CDR1 LNHDA, CDR2 SQIVND (reference sequence). This CDR3 has 12 residues. CDR3 residues: CASSNRSTEAFF. The CDR3 nucleotides read TGTGCCAGTAGTAACAGGAGCACTGAAGCTTTCTTT.

This clone has a handful of counts. This chain links TRBV28 with TRBJ1-2; D unclear. V lost 10 bases, J lost 5 bases, and 11 bases lay in between. Germline V gene data show CDR1 as MDHEN and CDR2 as SYDVKM. This CDR3 is 11 amino acids long. This chain's CDR3 is CATSSRYGYTF. In nucleotides, the CDR3 is TGTGCCACGAGTTCGAGGTATGGCTACACCTTC.

J is TRBJ1-5 and V is TRBV7-2; TRBD1 aligns across 8 bases. CDR3 size: 14 residues. Losses at the gene ends were 7 bases for V and 9 bases for J; bases not matched to a gene: 11. Germline V CDR1 and CDR2: SGHTA, FQGNSA. Here the CDR3 reads CASTLGPQGGPQHF. The CDR3 nucleotides are TGTGCCAGCACCCTAGGGCCACAGGGGGGGCCCCAGCATTTT.

This clone was seen only a few times. V is TRBV7-6 and J is TRBJ2-1; 8 bases map to TRBD2. The germline V gene encodes CDR1 SGHVS and CDR2 FNYEAQ. This CDR3 has 16 residues. V was pared by 1 base and J by 4 bases, with 6 bases of the junction left unmatched. As DNA, the CDR3 is TGTGCCAGCAGCTTAGTTAGCGGGATTTTATACAATGAGCAGTTCTTC. Its protein is CASSLVSGILYNEQFF.

There are a few counts of this clone. This chain joins TRBV5-1 and TRBJ2-1; D not resolved. The V end was cut by 0 bases, the J end by 15 bases, with 10 bases between. From germline, CDR1 is SGHRS and CDR2 YFSETQ. The CDR3 consists of 11 residues. The CDR3 sequence is CASSLGQRRFF. Here the CDR3 DNA reads TGCGCCAGCAGCTTGGGGCAGCGCCGGTTCTTC.

As DNA, the CDR3 is TGTGCCTGGAGTCCGGGACTGGCTGGGAACACTGAAGCTTTCTTT. As protein: CAWSPGLAGNTEAFF. The chain combines TRBV30 with TRBJ1-1, with a weak D call TRBD1 (5 bases). Trimming removed 2 bases at V and 1 base at J, with 14 bases between. CDR1 GTSNPN and CDR2 SVGIG come from the germline V gene (reference sequence). The CDR3 totals 15 residues.

This clone appeared a few times. The chain recombines TRBV11-1 with TRBJ2-7, with 7 bases identical to TRBD2. The V and J ends lost 0 bases and 3 bases, in that order; junction bases with no gene match: 11. Germline V lookup: CDR1 SGHAT, CDR2 FQDESV (reference sequence). The CDR3 runs 17 residues. The CDR3 sequence: CASSLARVGGSGYEQYF. For the CDR3, the DNA is TGTGCCAGCAGCTTAGCGCGGGTTGGCGGGAGCGGCTACGAGCAGTACTTC.

The chain joins TRBV18 to TRBJ2-3; D perhaps matches TRBD2 (5 bases). With 4 bases removed from V and 0 bases from J, the gap between germline ends came to 11 bases. The germline V gene has CDR1 KGHSH and CDR2 LQKENI. This CDR3 spans 15 amino acids. The CDR3 sequence: CASSRARTSTDTQYF. The DNA of the CDR3 is TGTGCCAGCTCACGTGCTAGGACTAGCACAGATACGCAGTATTTT.

This clone has just one count. The gene calls are TRBV9 and TRBJ2-5; 14 positions match TRBD2. V lost 3 bases, J lost 4 bases, and 5 bases stayed unmatched. Germline V gene data show CDR1 as SGDLS and CDR2 as YYNGEE. The CDR3 is 16 amino acids. The CDR3 here is CASSEGLAGAVETQYF. CDR3 DNA sequence: TGTGCCAGCAGCGAGGGACTAGCGGGAGCAGTAGAGACCCAGTACTTC.

The chain couples TRBV10-3 to TRBJ1-5; D not resolved. This CDR3 spans 14 amino acids. The germline gives CDR1 ENHRY, CDR2 SYGVKD. V dropped 6 bases and J dropped 0 bases, with 9 bases sitting between them. Here the CDR3 DNA reads TGTGCCATCAGCCCCGAGTCTAGCAATCAGCCCCAGCATTTT. Translating gives CAISPESSNQPQHF.

This clone was recorded a few times. This sequence joins TRBV7-2 and TRBJ2-5; 7 positions agree with TRBD1. Germline values: CDR1 SGHTA, CDR2 FQGNSA. Trimming cost V 5 bases and J 2 bases; bases outside gene matches: 5. The CDR3 spans 14 residues. The DNA of the CDR3 is TGTGCCAGCAGCCCGGGACAGAGGCAAGAGACCCAGTACTTC. Its translation is CASSPGQRQETQYF.

This clone was counted ten times or more. J is TRBJ2-5 and V is TRBV29-1, with TRBD1 matching 8 bases. The V gene end was trimmed by 7 bases and the J gene end by 3 bases; junction bases not matched to a gene: 7. Germline CDR1 SQVTM, CDR2 ANQGSEA. This CDR3 is built from 13 residues. The CDR3 DNA reads as TGCAGCGCGCCTGGGACAGGAGAAGAGACCCAGTACTTC. The encoded protein is CSAPGTGEETQYF.

Written as DNA, the CDR3 is TGTGCCAGCAGACTTAGCGGGTCTTACGAGCAGTACTTC. This translates into CASRLSGSYEQYF. This chain connects TRBV5-4 to TRBJ2-7, with 7 bases aligning to TRBD2. The CDR3 is 13 amino acids. The V gene end was trimmed by 5 bases and the J gene end by 4 bases; junction bases not matched to a gene: 6. Germline V lookup: CDR1 SGHNT, CDR2 YYREEE (reference sequence).

This rearrangement joins TRBV7-9 to TRBJ2-2, with unresolved D. The CDR3 covers 14 residues. Germline V gene lookup returns CDR1 SEHNR and CDR2 FQNEAQ (reference sequence). V lost 1 base, J lost 3 bases, and 6 bases lay in between. DNA for the CDR3: TGTGCCAGCAGCTTAGGCGGTGACACCGGGGAGCTGTTTTTT. Translation gives CASSLGGDTGELFF.

This sequence joins TRBV5-1 and TRBJ2-1; no clear D. The CDR3 is 15 amino acids. Germline CDR1 is SGHRS and CDR2 is YFSETQ. Trimming cost V 2 bases and J 7 bases, with 16 bases left between them. In nucleotides, the CDR3 is TGCGCCAGCAGCTTTGTCCAGGCCCTTGGGAATGAGCAGTTCTTC. Its translation: CASSFVQALGNEQFF. Full variable domain (missing parts from reference TRBV5-1 and TRBJ2-1): KAGVTQTPRYLIKTRGQQVTLSCSPISGHRSVSWYQQTPGQGLQFLFEYFSETQRNKGNFPGRFSGRQFSNSRSEMNVSTLELGDSALYLCASSFVQALGNEQFFGPGTRLTVL.

This clone appeared a few times. V gene TRBV14 combines with J gene TRBJ2-5; tentative D call: TRBD2 (6 bases). There are 13 residues in the CDR3. Germline V lookup: CDR1 SGHDN, CDR2 FVKESK. The V gene lost 4 bases and the J gene lost 8 bases, with 14 bases spanning the gap. As DNA, the CDR3 is TGTGCCAGCAGCCGGTGGACCGGGGGAACCCAGTACTTC. It encodes CASSRWTGGTQYF.

This clone was observed a handful of times. This rearrangement joins TRBV28 to TRBJ2-3; D might be TRBD1 (6 bases). The germline V gene has CDR1 MDHEN and CDR2 SYDVKM. This CDR3 contains 14 residues. V dropped 6 bases and J dropped 5 bases, with 15 bases sitting between them. DNA of the CDR3: TGTGCCAGCAGCCTACAGGGTCCTGGAGATACGCAGTATTTT. Translating it yields CASSLQGPGDTQYF. The whole variable domain, remainder taken from reference TRBV28 and TRBJ2-3, is DVKVTQSSRYLVKRTGEKVFLECVQDMDHENMFWYRQDPGLGLRLIYFSYDVKMKEKGDIPEGYSVSREKKERFSLILESASTNQTSMYLCASSLQGPGDTQYFGPGTRLTVL.

The sample holds a few counts of this clone. The CDR3 DNA follows: TGTGCTAGTGGTTTGGACAGACCGTCCACAGATACGCAGTATTTT. Translated: CASGLDRPSTDTQYF. The chain employs TRBV12-5 and TRBJ2-3; D unresolved. Germline CDR1 and CDR2: LGHNT and FRNRAP. The V end was cut by 1 base, the J end by 2 bases, with 10 bases between. The CDR3 sequence is 15 residues long.

This clone came up a few times. The chain links TRBV7-2 to TRBJ2-2; D is unclear. The CDR3 has 16 residues. V was trimmed by 3 bases and J by 4 bases, leaving 15 bases between them. The germline V gene has CDR1 SGHTA and CDR2 FQGNSA. CDR3 loop: CASSFESRSSTGELFF. CDR3 coding DNA: TGTGCCAGCAGCTTCGAGTCTAGGTCGTCCACCGGGGAGCTGTTTTTT. The full variable domain, its missing parts supplied by reference TRBV7-2 and TRBJ2-2, is GAGVSQSPSNKVTEKGKDVELRCDPISGHTALYWYRQSLGQGLEFLIYFQGNSAPDKSGLPSDRFSAERTGGSVSTLTIQRTQQEDSAVYLCASSFESRSSTGELFFGEGSRLTVL.

The rearrangement joins TRBV4-1 to TRBJ1-2, with D unclear. From germline, CDR1 is MGHRA and CDR2 YSYEKL. Trimming left V 2 bases short and J 8 bases short, with 15 bases between. The CDR3 extends over 14 amino acids. The CDR3 spells CASSQTGTKMGYTF. As DNA, the CDR3 is TGCGCCAGCAGCCAAACTGGAACTAAGATGGGCTACACCTTC.

This clone came up a few times. The chain recombines TRBV28 with TRBJ1-1; D gene unclear. V dropped 2 bases and J dropped 2 bases, with 9 bases sitting between them. CDR1 is MDHEN, CDR2 SYDVKM, per germline. This CDR3 region has 14 residues. DNA of the CDR3: TGTGCCAGCAGTTTAGATTGGGCAAACACTGAAGCTTTCTTT. The encoded protein is CASSLDWANTEAFF.

J is TRBJ2-6 and V is TRBV7-9, with D unclear. Per germline, CDR1 SEHNR and CDR2 FQNEAQ (reference sequence). The CDR3 contains 13 residues. V was pared by 6 bases and J by 0 bases, with 3 bases between. The CDR3 loop reads CASSNSGANVLTF. DNA of the CDR3: TGTGCCAGCAGTAACTCTGGGGCCAACGTCCTGACTTTC.

This chain joins TRBV28 and TRBJ2-1; perhaps TRBD2 as D (5 bases). This CDR3 has 11 amino acids. Trimming took 6 bases from V and 6 from J, leaving 6 bases between them. Germline loops: CDR1 MDHEN, CDR2 SYDVKM. CDR3 residues: CASREGNEQFF. The CDR3 nucleotides read TGTGCCAGCAGAGAGGGCAATGAGCAGTTCTTC.

This clone has only a few counts. The chain recombines TRBV2 with TRBJ2-3, with 7 bases lining up with TRBD2. Germline V lookup: CDR1 SNHLY, CDR2 FYNNEI. V shed 7 bases and J 3 bases; nucleotides not matched to a gene: 7. The CDR3 consists of 14 residues. Here the CDR3 DNA reads TGTGCCAGCATTCAGCGGGGACTTACAGATACGCAGTATTTT. Translating gives CASIQRGLTDTQYF.